This entry concerns a single T cell receptor (beta chain). Its target is not known. The data are from a study of cytomegalovirus exposure and HLA in healthy donors. Whole-study context: A previous analysis identified 117 million unique TCR beta sequences derived from about 180 million T cells. Study conclusions and caveats: CMV serostatus was the only immune exposure information that was available. As a later analysis showed, a missense DCLRE1C variant was linked to trimming of TCR beta V- and J-genes.

Germline assignment: CDR1 MNHNS and CDR2 SASEGT. J was trimmed by 4 bases and V by 7 bases; bases with no gene match: 6. This CDR3 is 15 amino acids long. PCR was performed using 60 Vbeta and 13 Jbeta primers. Assay used: immunoSEQ multiplex PCR; TCRdb lists only in-frame clones, some missing. The repertoire table contains 70,000 or so clones. Nominally healthy donors provided the samples, though records likely missed some immune exposures. The chain joins TRBV6-1 to TRBJ2-3; TRBD2 agrees at 12 bases. The TCR was taken from a man between 40 and 49 years old in good health and CMV-seronegative. Sequences were obtained from PBMCs. The CDR3 is CASKPGLAGSDTQYF. The CDR3 bases are TGTGCCAGCAAACCTGGACTAGCGGGATCAGATACGCAGTATTTT.